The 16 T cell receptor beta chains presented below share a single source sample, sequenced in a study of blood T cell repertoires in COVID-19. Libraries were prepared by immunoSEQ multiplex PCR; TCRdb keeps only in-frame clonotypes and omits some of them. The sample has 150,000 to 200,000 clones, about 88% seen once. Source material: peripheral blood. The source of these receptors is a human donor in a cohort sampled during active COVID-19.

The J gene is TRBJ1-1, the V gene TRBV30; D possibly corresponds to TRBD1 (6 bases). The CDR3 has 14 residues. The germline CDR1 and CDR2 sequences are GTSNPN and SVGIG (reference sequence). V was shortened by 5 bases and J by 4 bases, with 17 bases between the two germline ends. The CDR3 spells CAWARRGATTEAFF. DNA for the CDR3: TGTGCCTGGGCCCGACGGGGGGCGACCACTGAAGCTTTCTTT.

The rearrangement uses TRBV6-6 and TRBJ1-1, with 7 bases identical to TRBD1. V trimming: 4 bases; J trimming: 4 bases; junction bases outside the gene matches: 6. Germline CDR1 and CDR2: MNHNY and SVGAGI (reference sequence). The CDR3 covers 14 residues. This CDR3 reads CASSFKGAITEAFF. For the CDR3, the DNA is TGTGCCAGCAGTTTTAAGGGGGCGATCACTGAAGCTTTCTTT.

The CDR3 coding sequence is TGTGCCAGCAAATTAGGGGCCAATAATGAAAAACTGTTTTTT. This encodes CASKLGANNEKLFF. The rearrangement joins TRBV6-6 to TRBJ1-4, with a tentative D call TRBD1 (5 bases). Germline CDR1 and CDR2: MNHNY and SVGAGI (reference sequence). This CDR3 is built from 14 residues. The V end lost 7 bases, the J end lost 4 bases, and 13 bases lay between the germline ends.

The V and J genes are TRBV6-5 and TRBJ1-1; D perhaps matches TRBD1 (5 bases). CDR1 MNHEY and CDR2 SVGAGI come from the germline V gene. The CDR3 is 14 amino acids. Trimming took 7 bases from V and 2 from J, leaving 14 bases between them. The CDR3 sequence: CASTQGDLNTEAFF. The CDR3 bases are TGTGCCAGCACCCAAGGGGATTTAAACACTGAAGCTTTCTTT.

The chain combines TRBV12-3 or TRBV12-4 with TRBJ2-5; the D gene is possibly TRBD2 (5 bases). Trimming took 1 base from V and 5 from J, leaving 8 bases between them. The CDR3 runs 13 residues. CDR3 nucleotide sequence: TGTGCCAGCAGTTTAGATCGAGGGGAGACCCAGTACTTC. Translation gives CASSLDRGETQYF.

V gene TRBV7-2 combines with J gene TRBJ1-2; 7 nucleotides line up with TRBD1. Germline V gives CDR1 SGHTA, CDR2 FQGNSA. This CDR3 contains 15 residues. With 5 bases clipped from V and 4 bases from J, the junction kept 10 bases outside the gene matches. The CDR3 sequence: CASSQQRQGGYGYTF. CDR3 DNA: TGTGCCAGCAGCCAACAAAGACAGGGTGGCTATGGCTACACCTTC.

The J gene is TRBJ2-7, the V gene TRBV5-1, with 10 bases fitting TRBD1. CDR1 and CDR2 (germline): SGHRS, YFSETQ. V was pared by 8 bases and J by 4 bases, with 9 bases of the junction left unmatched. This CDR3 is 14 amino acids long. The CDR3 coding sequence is TGCGCCAGTGGAGGGGGGACAGGGGCTTACGAGCAGTACTTC. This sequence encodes CASGGGTGAYEQYF.

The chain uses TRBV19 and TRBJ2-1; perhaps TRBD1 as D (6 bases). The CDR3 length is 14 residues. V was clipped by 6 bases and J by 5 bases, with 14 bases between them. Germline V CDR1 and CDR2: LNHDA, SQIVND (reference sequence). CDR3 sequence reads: CASRNWTVNNEQFF. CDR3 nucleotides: TGTGCCAGTAGAAACTGGACAGTTAACAATGAGCAGTTCTTC.

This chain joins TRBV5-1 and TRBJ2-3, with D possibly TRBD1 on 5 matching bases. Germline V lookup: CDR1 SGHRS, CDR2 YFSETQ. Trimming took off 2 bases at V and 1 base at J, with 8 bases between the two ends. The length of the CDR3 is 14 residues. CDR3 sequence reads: CASSFLQGTDTQYF. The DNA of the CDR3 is TGCGCCAGCAGCTTTTTACAGGGCACAGATACGCAGTATTTT.

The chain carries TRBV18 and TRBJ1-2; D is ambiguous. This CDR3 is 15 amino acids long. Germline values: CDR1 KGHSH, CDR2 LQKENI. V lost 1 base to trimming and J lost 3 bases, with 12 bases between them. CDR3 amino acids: CASSPQAGLDYGYTF. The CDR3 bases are TGTGCCAGCTCACCACAGGCAGGTCTGGACTATGGCTACACCTTC.

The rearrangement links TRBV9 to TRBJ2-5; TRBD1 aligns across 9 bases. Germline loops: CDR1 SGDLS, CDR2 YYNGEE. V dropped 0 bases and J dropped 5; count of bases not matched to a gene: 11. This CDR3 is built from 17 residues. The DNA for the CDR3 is TGTGCCAGCAGCGTAGGCGTTACAGACAGGGGGAAGGAGACCCAGTACTTC. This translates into CASSVGVTDRGKETQYF. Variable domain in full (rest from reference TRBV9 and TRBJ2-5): DSGVTQTPKHLITATGQRVTLRCSPRSGDLSVYWYQQSLDQGLQFLIQYYNGEERAKGNILERFSAQQFPDLHSELNLSSLELGDSALYFCASSVGVTDRGKETQYFGPGTRLLVL.

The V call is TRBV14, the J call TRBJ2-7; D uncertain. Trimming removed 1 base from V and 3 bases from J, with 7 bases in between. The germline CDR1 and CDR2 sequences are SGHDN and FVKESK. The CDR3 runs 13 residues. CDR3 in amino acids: CASSQGAFYEQYF. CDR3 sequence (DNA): TGTGCCAGCAGCCAAGGGGCGTTCTACGAGCAGTACTTC.

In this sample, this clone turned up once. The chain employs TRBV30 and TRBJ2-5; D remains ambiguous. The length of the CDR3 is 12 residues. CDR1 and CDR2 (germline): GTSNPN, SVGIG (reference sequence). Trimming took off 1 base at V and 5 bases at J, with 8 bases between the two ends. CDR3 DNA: TGTGCCTGGAGTGAACGCCGGGAGACCCAGTACTTC. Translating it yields CAWSERRETQYF.

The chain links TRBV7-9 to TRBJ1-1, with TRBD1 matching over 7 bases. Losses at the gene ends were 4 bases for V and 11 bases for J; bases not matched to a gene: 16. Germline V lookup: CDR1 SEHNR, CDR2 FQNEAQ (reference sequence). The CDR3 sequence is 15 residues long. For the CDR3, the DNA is TGTGCCAGCAGCTCAGTTACTTCCCCGGGACAGTGGGCTTTCTTT. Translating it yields CASSSVTSPGQWAFF.

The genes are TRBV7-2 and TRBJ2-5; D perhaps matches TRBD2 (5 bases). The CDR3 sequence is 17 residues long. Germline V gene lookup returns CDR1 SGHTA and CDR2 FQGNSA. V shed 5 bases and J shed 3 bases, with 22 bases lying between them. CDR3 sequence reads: CASSLRRAEPSKETQYF. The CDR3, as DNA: TGTGCCAGCAGCCTACGGCGGGCAGAGCCGAGTAAAGAGACCCAGTACTTC.

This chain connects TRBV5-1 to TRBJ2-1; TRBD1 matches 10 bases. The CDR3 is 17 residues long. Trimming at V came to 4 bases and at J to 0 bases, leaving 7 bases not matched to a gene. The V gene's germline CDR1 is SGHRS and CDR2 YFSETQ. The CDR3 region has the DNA TGCGCCAGCAGCACCAAGGGACAGGGGAGCTCCTACAATGAGCAGTTCTTC. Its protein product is CASSTKGQGSSYNEQFF.